This TCR beta chain was retrieved from a study of identical twins. Notes on the study in general: Invariant T cells like MAIT and iNKT could partly confound the zero-insertion analyses.

A note on this clonotype: Its specificity is unknown. This clone may be a read error of a much larger clone one base away.

TCRdb itself ran the 5' RACE reads through MiXCR, one entry per CDR3 protein. The data contain a few hundred thousand distinct CDR3 sequences, 10% to 15% of them singletons. The same specimen was also included in a second study, on yellow fever vaccine responses in identical twins.

The receptor's source is a woman aged 18-29 years in good health. Sequencing was done on a sample of memory (CD45RO+) T cells sorted from blood.

The CDR3 nucleotides are TGTGCCAGCAGTGAATCGGCGGGCCACACAGATATGCAGTATTTT. Its protein is CASSESAGHTDMQYF. The chain has TRBV25-1 and TRBJ2-3, with a weak D call TRBD2 (5 bases). The CDR3 has 15 amino acids. The V gene's germline CDR1 is MGHDK and CDR2 SYGVNS.